This TCR beta chain was identified during a study of blood T cell repertoires in COVID-19. Clones were read by immunoSEQ multiplex PCR, and TCRdb kept only the in-frame ones, dropping some. Here the sample spans some 250,000 clones, around 89% being singletons. The sequenced sample consisted of peripheral blood. This TCR came from a middle-aged woman who had recovered from COVID-19.

CDR3 sequence reads: CASSTNPGVNTEAFF. CDR3 in DNA: TGTGCCAGCAGCACCAACCCGGGTGTGAACACTGAAGCTTTCTTT. The genes are TRBV7-9 and TRBJ1-1; no clear D gene. Germline lookup yields CDR1 SEHNR and CDR2 FQNEAQ (reference sequence). The CDR3 runs to 15 residues. Trimming shortened V by 5 bases and J by 0 bases, and 13 bases separated the two germline ends.